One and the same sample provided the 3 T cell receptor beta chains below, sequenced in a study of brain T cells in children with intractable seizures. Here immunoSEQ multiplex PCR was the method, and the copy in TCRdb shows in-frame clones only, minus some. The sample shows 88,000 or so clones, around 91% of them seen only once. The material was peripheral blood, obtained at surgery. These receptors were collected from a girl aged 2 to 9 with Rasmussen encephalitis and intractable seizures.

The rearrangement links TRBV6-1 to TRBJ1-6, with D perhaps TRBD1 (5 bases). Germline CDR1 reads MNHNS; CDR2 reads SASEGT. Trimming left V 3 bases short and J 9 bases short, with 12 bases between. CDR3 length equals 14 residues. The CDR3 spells CASSDTGLGSPLHF. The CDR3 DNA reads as TGTGCCAGCAGTGACACAGGCTTGGGTTCACCCCTCCACTTT.

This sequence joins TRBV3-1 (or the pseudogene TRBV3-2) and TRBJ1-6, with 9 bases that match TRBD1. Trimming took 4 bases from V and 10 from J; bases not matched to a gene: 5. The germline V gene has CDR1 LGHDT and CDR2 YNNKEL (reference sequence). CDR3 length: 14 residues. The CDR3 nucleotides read TGTGCCAGCAGCCCCGGGACAGGGAGATCACCCCTCCACTTT. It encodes CASSPGTGRSPLHF.

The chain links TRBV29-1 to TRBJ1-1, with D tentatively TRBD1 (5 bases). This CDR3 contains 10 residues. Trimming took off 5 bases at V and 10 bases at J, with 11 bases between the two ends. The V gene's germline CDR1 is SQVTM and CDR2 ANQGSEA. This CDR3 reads CSVQGVSAFF. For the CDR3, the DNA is TGCAGCGTTCAAGGGGTATCAGCTTTCTTT.